This entry features one T cell receptor (beta chain) sequence. Libraries were prepared by immunoSEQ multiplex PCR; TCRdb keeps only in-frame clonotypes and omits some of them. The sample consists of some 150,000 clones, around four fifths of them appearing once. Participants were aged roughly 18 to 89 years, lived in roughly 25 US areas, and enrolled virtually. Before being deemed recovered, Cohort 3 donors had two negative PCRs, clearance, or symptom resolution. Trimming cost V 7 bases and J 7 bases, with 14 bases left between them. Germline V lookup: CDR1 LGHDT, CDR2 YNNKEL (reference sequence). The CDR3 is made up of 14 amino acids. These data belong to a study of blood T cell repertoires in COVID-19. Study details: From the United States, Italy and Spain came samples of acute and convalescent COVID-19. Sources were T cells, B-cell-depleted T cells, or PBMCs; the material itself was cDNA or gDNA.

Specimen: PBMCs or T cells enriched from blood (not recorded which). This chain uses TRBV3-1 (or the pseudogene TRBV3-2) with TRBJ2-6; D remains unclear. This sequence was found in a woman in her forties who had recovered from COVID-19. This CDR3 is CASTPNAFANVLTF. CDR3 in DNA: TGTGCCAGCACCCCCAATGCGTTTGCCAACGTCCTGACTTTC.